The clone carrying this T cell receptor beta chain was found many times. The target antigen is unknown. Using its own MiXCR run on the RACE reads, TCRdb lists one record per CDR3 protein. The repertoire holds 43,000 or so distinct CDR3 sequences, around 4.5% seen once, with about 1.6% in the top ten. The time point here: healthy volunteer bleed at 2 weeks. The starting material, unfractionated whole blood, was used for total RNA extraction. The record originates from a study of human T cells and chemical hapten exposure. Broader study findings: TCRs exceeding a frequency of 1 in 1000 stayed unchanged under DPC sensitization.

The CDR3 has 17 amino acids. CDR1 MNHEY and CDR2 SVGEGT come from the germline V gene. Trimming cost V 0 bases and J 0 bases, with 15 bases left between them. The J gene is TRBJ2-7, the V gene TRBV6-2 or TRBV6-3, with D hard to call. The sequenced sample consisted of whole blood. The TCR comes from a female donor in good health. Some clones in this sample may be carry-over from other donors' samples. The CDR3 sequence is CASSYSDLGRRSYEQYF. As DNA, the CDR3 is TGTGCCAGCAGTTACTCCGACCTCGGCAGGCGCTCCTACGAGCAGTACTTC.